The present T cell receptor beta chain was sequenced within a study of cytomegalovirus exposure and HLA in healthy donors. Study details: Within an early data release were around 87 million unique TCRs drawn from HLA-typed donors.

Trimming took 3 bases from V and 8 from J; bases not matched to a gene: 12. CDR3 length: 16 amino acids. Looked up from germline, CDR1 is KGHSH and CDR2 is LQKENI. The PCR ran on 60 Vbeta and 13 Jbeta primers. TCRdb's copy holds only in-frame clones and misses some; the assay was immunoSEQ multiplex PCR. Here the sample spans 140,000 or so clones, 70% to 80% being singletons. Healthy bone marrow donors supplied every sample. This sequence originates from a woman between 18 and 29 years old in good health and CMV-seropositive. The material sequenced was PBMCs. This chain joins TRBV18 and TRBJ2-1; 8 positions match TRBD2. CDR3 sequence (DNA): TGTGCCAGCTCACCCACCGGGACTAGGGCTGGTCATGAGCAGTTCTTC. Translating it yields CASSPTGTRAGHEQFF.